This T cell receptor beta chain was retrieved from a study of blood T cell repertoires in COVID-19. Background on the study: The United States, Italy and Spain provided the acute and convalescent COVID-19 samples. The cDNA or gDNA used as material had been derived from T cells, B-cell-depleted T cells, or PBMCs.

Original processing methods: The assay estimated nucleated cells by amplifying reference gene primers. Profiled with immunoSEQ multiplex PCR; TCRdb holds only in-frame clones, not every one. That table gives V, J and clone size, and the DNA gave D and trimming. The repertoire holds 150,000 to 200,000 clones, with more than 75% as singletons. The CDR3 has 12 residues. V was clipped by 8 bases and J by 3 bases, with 8 bases between them. Germline V gives CDR1 MNHEY, CDR2 SMNVEV (reference sequence). The sequence derives from a man aged 35-49 years with active or convalescent COVID-19. Sequencing was done on a sample of peripheral blood. V and J are TRBV27 and TRBJ1-5; tentatively, D is TRBD1 (6 bases). The CDR3 DNA reads TGTGCCAGCGGGGGCCTCAATCAGCCCCAGCATTTT. Residues: CASGGLNQPQHF.